The next 20 T cell receptor beta chains were all read from a single sample in a study of T cells in Graves' hyperthyroidism and ophthalmopathy. Amplification targeted TCR beta CDR3 regions from RNA transcripts. RT-PCR in the first round (using the HTBI primer set) targeted the TCR CDR3. A single record per CDR3 protein comes from TCRdb applying MiXCR to the multiplex PCR reads. The data show 130,000 to 150,000 distinct CDR3 sequences, with roughly a fifth seen just once and around two thirds held by the top ten. The specimen was blood. These receptors all stem from a woman in her forties or fifties with Graves' hyperthyroidism that later progressed to Graves' ophthalmopathy.

There are many counts of this clonotype. The chain has TRBV5-6 and TRBJ2-2, with unresolved D. The CDR3 is 15 amino acids. V lost 0 bases to trimming and J lost 1 base, with 7 bases between them. Germline CDR1 reads SGHDT; CDR2 reads YYEEEE. Here the CDR3 DNA reads TGTGCCAGCAGCTTGGGACACAGGAACACCGGGGAGCTGTTTTTT. It yields the protein CASSLGHRNTGELFF.

Ten or more counts support this clonotype. The chain employs TRBV27 and TRBJ2-1; TRBD2 matches 12 bases. This CDR3 has 13 residues. Germline V lookup: CDR1 MNHEY, CDR2 SMNVEV (reference sequence). V lost 9 bases to trimming and J lost 6 bases; unmatched junction nucleotides: 3. CDR3 residues: CASRLAGVNEQFF. The CDR3 DNA reads TGTGCCAGTAGACTAGCGGGAGTCAATGAGCAGTTCTTC.

The chain carries TRBV2 and TRBJ2-5; the match to TRBD2 covers 16 bases. There are 18 residues in the CDR3. Germline V gives CDR1 SNHLY, CDR2 FYNNEI. After removal of 3 bases from V and 4 bases from J, the junction contained 8 bases not matched to a gene. The CDR3 DNA follows: TGTGCCAGCAGTGATTTGGGACTAGCGGGAGGGCCGCGAGAGACCCAGTACTTC. Translating gives CASSDLGLAGGPRETQYF.

This clonotype was found many times. The chain couples TRBV28 to TRBJ1-1; D is undetermined. The CDR3 totals 13 residues. Germline-derived CDR1 and CDR2 are MDHEN and SYDVKM. The V end was cut by 5 bases, the J end by 1 base, with 8 bases between. The CDR3 coding sequence is TGTGCCAGCAGTGGGCAATGGAACACTGAAGCTTTCTTT. This codes for CASSGQWNTEAFF. The whole variable domain, remainder taken from reference TRBV28 and TRBJ1-1, is DVKVTQSSRYLVKRTGEKVFLECVQDMDHENMFWYRQDPGLGLRLIYFSYDVKMKEKGDIPEGYSVSREKKERFSLILESASTNQTSMYLCASSGQWNTEAFFGQGTRLTVV.

The rearrangement links TRBV14 to TRBJ2-7; D call uncertain. Trimming took off 4 bases at V and 2 bases at J, with 12 bases between the two ends. Germline-derived CDR1 and CDR2 are SGHDN and FVKESK. The CDR3 spans 14 residues. Written as DNA, the CDR3 is TGTGCCAGCAGCCTAGACAAAGAGCCCTACGAGCAGTACTTC. This gives the protein CASSLDKEPYEQYF.

In this sample, this clonotype turned up many times. The genes are TRBV7-2 and TRBJ2-1; no reliable D call. Germline-derived CDR1 and CDR2 are SGHTA and FQGNSA. V lost 4 bases to trimming and J lost 6 bases, with 10 bases between them. There are 13 residues in the CDR3. The CDR3 DNA reads TGTGCCAGCAGCTCAGGACGTCCCAATGAGCAGTTCTTC. It translates to CASSSGRPNEQFF.

The V call is TRBV2, the J call TRBJ2-3; D could derive from TRBD1 or TRBD2 (6 bases each). Trimming took 7 bases from V and 1 from J, leaving 12 bases between them. There are 14 residues in the CDR3. Germline lookup yields CDR1 SNHLY and CDR2 FYNNEI. In DNA form, the CDR3 reads TGTGCCAGCAAGAGGGGGGAAGGCACAGATACGCAGTATTTT. Amino acids: CASKRGEGTDTQYF.

The chain combines TRBV4-1 with TRBJ2-7; D is uncertain. Germline-derived CDR1 and CDR2 are MGHRA and YSYEKL. CDR3 size: 14 residues. V lost 1 base, J lost 5 bases, and 12 bases lay in between. The CDR3, as DNA: TGCGCCAGCAGCCAAGTCGGGCGGACGGACGAGCAGTACTTC. This encodes CASSQVGRTDEQYF.

This clonotype was recorded at least ten times. The J gene is TRBJ1-5, the V gene TRBV29-1; perhaps TRBD1 as D (5 bases). The ends were cut back, 6 bases at V and 2 bases at J, with 14 bases in the middle. In germline, CDR1 is SQVTM, CDR2 ANQGSEA. The CDR3 covers 14 residues. Written as DNA, the CDR3 is TGCAGCGTGGGGTCCAGGGCTGGCAATCAGCCCCAGCATTTT. It encodes CSVGSRAGNQPQHF.

This clonotype came up many times. The chain couples TRBV29-1 to TRBJ1-4; no reliable D call. CDR1 and CDR2 (germline): SQVTM, ANQGSEA. V was clipped by 4 bases and J by 7 bases, with 13 bases between them. This CDR3 is built from 13 residues. CDR3 in amino acids: CSVGWAMGEKLFF. The CDR3 DNA reads TGCAGCGTTGGGTGGGCCATGGGTGAAAAACTGTTTTTT. The entire variable domain, with the rest obtained from reference TRBV29-1 and TRBJ1-4, is as follows: SAVISQKPSRDICQRGTSLTIQCQVDSQVTMMFWYRQQPGQSLTLIATANQGSEATYESGFVIDKFPISRPNLTFSTLTVSNMSPEDSSIYLCSVGWAMGEKLFFGSGTQLSVL.

This clonotype has only a few counts. For the CDR3, the DNA is TGTGCCAGTAGAGAGGGCCGATATGGCTACACCTTC. Translated: CASREGRYGYTF. The chain carries TRBV19 and TRBJ1-2; D is unresolved. Between the trimmed V and J ends, which lost 6 bases and 5 bases, there was a span of 10 bases. This CDR3 comprises 12 residues. Germline assignment: CDR1 LNHDA and CDR2 SQIVND (reference sequence).

This clonotype was picked up one time. Possible read error: a much larger clone is one base away. The gene calls are TRBV20-1 and TRBJ2-3, with D perhaps matching TRBD2 (6 bases). The CDR3 consists of 14 residues. Trimming shortened V by 3 bases and J by 3 bases, and 13 bases separated the two germline ends. The germline CDR1 and CDR2 sequences are DFQATT and SNEGSKA (reference sequence). The CDR3 region has the DNA TGCAGTGCTAGCATGGTGGGAGGTACAGATACGCAGTATTTT. Translation: CSASMVGGTDTQYF.

In its sample, this clonotype was seen many times. The V and J genes are TRBV28 and TRBJ1-6; 10 bases agree with TRBD1. This CDR3 spans 14 amino acids. Germline CDR1 reads MDHEN; CDR2 reads SYDVKM. V shed 3 bases, J shed 8 bases, and the junction held 1 base outside the gene matches. CDR3 coding DNA: TGTGCCAGCAGTTTGGGACAGGGGTATTCACCCCTCCACTTT. It yields the protein CASSLGQGYSPLHF.

The rearrangement uses TRBV7-3 and TRBJ2-1; TRBD1 is a possible D gene (5 bases). This CDR3 comprises 15 residues. Deletions cut 5 bases from V and 1 base from J, with 12 bases between. Germline V gives CDR1 SGHTA, CDR2 FQGTGA. The CDR3 DNA reads as TGTGCCAGCAGCCCCAACAGGCGGTCCTACAATGAGCAGTTCTTC. Translation gives CASSPNRRSYNEQFF.

This clonotype came up many times. The chain employs TRBV2 and TRBJ2-7, with TRBD2 identical over 8 bases. Trimming cost V 6 bases and J 4 bases; bases outside gene matches: 14. CDR3 length: 16 amino acids. Germline V gives CDR1 SNHLY, CDR2 FYNNEI. CDR3 sequence reads: CASRGLWIAGKYEQYF. The CDR3 nucleotides read TGTGCCAGCAGGGGTCTTTGGATAGCGGGAAAGTACGAGCAGTACTTC.

The J gene is TRBJ1-3, the V gene TRBV28, with D possibly being TRBD1 (6 bases). Trimming shortened V by 5 bases and J by 4 bases, and 18 bases separated the two germline ends. The germline V gene encodes CDR1 MDHEN and CDR2 SYDVKM. The CDR3 runs 16 residues. The CDR3 reads CASSPPGARIGNTIYF. For the CDR3, the DNA is TGTGCCAGCAGTCCCCCAGGGGCTCGAATCGGAAACACCATATATTTT.

This clonotype was found many times. The J gene is TRBJ1-2, the V gene TRBV7-2; 8 nucleotides match TRBD1. Germline CDR1 is SGHTA and CDR2 is FQGNSA. The length of the CDR3 is 14 residues. J gave up 5 bases and V 5 bases, and 7 bases lay outside the gene matches. This CDR3 is CASSRSTGGYGYTF. CDR3 bases: TGTGCCAGCAGCCGCTCAACAGGGGGGTATGGCTACACCTTC.

The V gene is TRBV2, the J gene TRBJ2-2; 15 bases line up with TRBD2. Trimming took 1 base from V and 4 from J; bases not matched to a gene: 10. Germline loops: CDR1 SNHLY, CDR2 FYNNEI. The CDR3 runs to 20 residues. Written as DNA, the CDR3 is TGTGCCAGCAGTGAAGTAGGACTAGCGGGAGGGCCGCGAGGCACCGGGGAGCTGTTTTTT. It specifies CASSEVGLAGGPRGTGELFF.

This clonotype was counted only a few times. The genes are TRBV6-1 and TRBJ2-7, with TRBD1 matching over 9 bases. Germline loops: CDR1 MNHNS, CDR2 SASEGT. The CDR3 covers 15 residues. V shed 6 bases, J shed 3 bases, and the junction held 9 bases outside the gene matches. CDR3 in amino acids: CASRGTGGDNYEQYF. The CDR3, as DNA: TGTGCCAGCAGAGGAACAGGGGGCGACAACTACGAGCAGTACTTC.

This chain connects TRBV11-2 to TRBJ2-1, with 9 bases identical to TRBD2. The end of the DNA aligns better with TRBJ2-7, so the J call may be wrong. This CDR3 region has 15 residues. Germline CDR1 is SGHAT and CDR2 is FQNNGV. CDR3 sequence reads: CASSLGLAEYNEQYF. Here the CDR3 DNA reads TGTGCCAGCAGCTTAGGACTAGCGGAGTACAATGAGCAGTACTTC.